The next 16 T cell receptor beta chains were all read from a single sample in a study of T cells in Graves' hyperthyroidism and ophthalmopathy. RNA transcripts served as the template for amplifying TCR beta CDR3 regions. The TCR CDR3 first-round RT-PCR relied on the HTBI primer set. Each CDR3 protein is one row after TCRdb ran MiXCR on the multiplex PCR reads. The table includes approximately 300,000 distinct CDR3 sequences, approximately 15% detected once. Sequencing was performed on blood. Every receptor here comes from a woman aged 55-70 years with Graves' ophthalmopathy.

This clonotype appeared a few times. The rearrangement links TRBV9 to TRBJ2-7, with D maybe TRBD2 (6 bases). Germline-derived CDR1 and CDR2 are SGDLS and YYNGEE. V was shortened by 0 bases and J by 7 bases, with 17 bases between the two germline ends. This CDR3 has 15 residues. This chain's CDR3 is CASSVDGTWAGEQYF. The CDR3 nucleotides are TGTGCCAGCAGCGTAGACGGGACCTGGGCGGGGGAGCAGTACTTC.

CDR3 DNA: TGTGCCAGCAGCTTGTCAGGGACTTATAACACAGATACGCAGTATTTT. Translating it yields CASSLSGTYNTDTQYF. The chain links TRBV7-2 to TRBJ2-3; TRBD2 is a possible D gene (6 bases). The CDR3 length is 16 residues. CDR1 is SGHTA and CDR2 is FQGNSA in the germline V gene. V lost 3 bases and J 2 bases, leaving 15 bases between the germline ends.

V gene TRBV15 combines with J gene TRBJ2-2, with 9 nucleotides matching TRBD1. J was trimmed by 6 bases and V by 4 bases; bases with no gene match: 6. Germline V gene sequence: CDR1 LNHNV, CDR2 YYDKDF (reference sequence). This CDR3 comprises 15 residues. CDR3 in amino acids: CATSKDRGIPGELFF. DNA of the CDR3: TGTGCCACCAGCAAGGACAGGGGTATTCCCGGGGAGCTGTTTTTT.

This clonotype was observed at least ten times. The chain uses TRBV5-1 and TRBJ1-2; possible D gene TRBD1, 6 bases. Germline CDR1 is SGHRS and CDR2 is YFSETQ. This CDR3 has 14 residues. Trimming pared 0 bases from V and 3 bases from J, leaving 9 bases between. The CDR3 coding sequence is TGCGCCAGCAGCTTGGCTGGGGGCGACTATGGCTACACCTTC. Protein sequence: CASSLAGGDYGYTF.

This clonotype has a count of ten or more. The V gene is TRBV12-3 or TRBV12-4, the J gene TRBJ1-2; unclear D gene. Trimming removed 7 bases at V and 2 bases at J, with 17 bases between. The CDR3 extends over 15 amino acids. The CDR3 coding sequence is TGTGCCAGCACCTACTTCGGACTCAAGAACTATGGCTACACCTTC. This translates into CASTYFGLKNYGYTF.

The rearrangement uses TRBV29-1 and TRBJ1-2, with D tentatively TRBD1 (5 bases). The germline V gene encodes CDR1 SQVTM and CDR2 ANQGSEA. Trimming left V 5 bases short and J 4 bases short, with 11 bases between. The CDR3 covers 12 residues. CDR3 bases: TGCAGCGTTCTTCTGGGGCCCTATGGCTACACCTTC. This translates into CSVLLGPYGYTF.

This clonotype has at least ten counts. J is TRBJ1-5 and V is TRBV5-6, with unresolved D. V was cut by 5 bases and J by 4 bases, with 10 bases left in between. Germline V CDR1 and CDR2: SGHDT, YYEEEE. The CDR3 has 13 residues. In nucleotides, the CDR3 is TGTGCCAGCAGTGTTGACCCAAATCAGCCCCAGCATTTT. Its protein product is CASSVDPNQPQHF.

At least ten counts were recorded for this clonotype. The chain couples TRBV3-1 to TRBJ1-1; TRBD1 matches 7 bases. V was clipped by 1 base and J by 6 bases; unmatched bases: 8. The CDR3 has 15 residues. Germline lookup yields CDR1 LGHDT and CDR2 YNNKEL (reference sequence). CDR3 sequence: CASSQGTGGWPEAFF. The CDR3, as DNA: TGTGCCAGCAGCCAAGGGACAGGAGGGTGGCCTGAAGCTTTCTTT.

Notes on this clonotype: One base away lies a much larger clone, so this may be a sequencing read error. J is TRBJ2-7 and V is TRBV7-9, with D perhaps TRBD2 (6 bases). This CDR3 comprises 13 residues. The germline V and J ends were trimmed by 10 bases and 2 bases, with 15 bases remaining between them. CDR1 is SEHNR, CDR2 FQNEAQ, per germline (reference sequence). Written as DNA, the CDR3 is TGTGCCACGGGGGAAGCCAGCCCCTACGAGCAGTACTTC. This gives the protein CATGEASPYEQYF.

The chain has TRBV3-1 and TRBJ2-3; TRBD2 matches 13 bases. V shed 0 bases and J 2 bases; nucleotides not matched to a gene: 5. Germline-derived CDR1 and CDR2 are LGHDT and YNNKEL (reference sequence). The CDR3 sequence is 18 residues long. The CDR3 DNA is TGTGCCAGCAGCCAAGATCTGACTAGCGGGGGGTACACAGATACGCAGTATTTT. It specifies CASSQDLTSGGYTDTQYF.

The genes are TRBV25-1 and TRBJ1-5; tentatively, D is TRBD1 (6 bases). The V gene lost 5 bases and the J gene lost 2 bases, with 16 bases spanning the gap. CDR3 length: 16 residues. The germline gives CDR1 MGHDK, CDR2 SYGVNS. CDR3 DNA: TGTGCCAGCAGTAAAGGGGGGGGCTGGGGCAATCAGCCCCAGCATTTT. Translated: CASSKGGGWGNQPQHF.

This clonotype was observed a single time. The gene calls are TRBV7-3 and TRBJ2-5; 10 bases agree with TRBD2. The CDR3 has 13 residues. The V gene end was trimmed by 5 bases and the J gene end by 6 bases; junction bases not matched to a gene: 3. Germline CDR1 SGHTA, CDR2 FQGTGA. Written as DNA, the CDR3 is TGTGCCAGCAGCGTAGCGGGGGGCAAGACCCAGTACTTC. As protein: CASSVAGGKTQYF. The entire variable domain, with the rest obtained from reference TRBV7-3 and TRBJ2-5, is as follows: GAGVSQTPSNKVTEKGKYVELRCDPISGHTALYWYRQSLGQGPEFLIYFQGTGAADDSGLPNDRFFAVRPEGSVSTLKIQRTERGDSAVYLCASSVAGGKTQYFGPGTRLLVL.

The chain joins TRBV9 to TRBJ1-6, with TRBD1 matching 10 bases. The CDR3 totals 16 residues. Germline V gene lookup returns CDR1 SGDLS and CDR2 YYNGEE. V lost 4 bases, J lost 9 bases, and 10 bases stayed unmatched. This CDR3 reads CASSLLPGQGRSPLHF. The CDR3 DNA reads as TGTGCCAGCAGCTTATTACCGGGACAGGGGCGTTCACCCCTCCACTTT.

This clonotype was observed many times. This chain links TRBV28 with TRBJ2-7; 12 bases are a match to TRBD1. V trimming: 10 bases; J trimming: 5 bases; junction bases outside the gene matches: 9. CDR3 size: 14 residues. Germline V lookup: CDR1 MDHEN, CDR2 SYDVKM. CDR3 protein: CATDGTGGFHEQYF. The DNA for the CDR3 is TGTGCCACCGATGGGACAGGGGGCTTCCACGAGCAGTACTTC.

The sample holds a few counts of this clonotype. The genes are TRBV20-1 and TRBJ2-7, with D possibly matching TRBD2 (5 bases). Trimming removed 2 bases from V and 7 bases from J, with 18 bases in between. This CDR3 is 14 amino acids long. Germline assignment: CDR1 DFQATT and CDR2 SNEGSKA (reference sequence). CDR3 in DNA: TGCAGTGCTAGACAAACGGAAGCGGTGAGGGAGCAGTACTTC. Translating gives CSARQTEAVREQYF.

This clonotype was recorded a few times. The chain couples TRBV4-3 to TRBJ1-2; D not certain. Germline V gene lookup returns CDR1 LGHNA and CDR2 YSLEER. V was trimmed by 0 bases and J by 10 bases, leaving 15 bases between them. This CDR3 contains 14 residues. CDR3 residues: CASSQDNGLRFYTF. The CDR3 DNA reads TGCGCCAGCAGCCAAGATAACGGGTTGAGGTTCTACACCTTC.